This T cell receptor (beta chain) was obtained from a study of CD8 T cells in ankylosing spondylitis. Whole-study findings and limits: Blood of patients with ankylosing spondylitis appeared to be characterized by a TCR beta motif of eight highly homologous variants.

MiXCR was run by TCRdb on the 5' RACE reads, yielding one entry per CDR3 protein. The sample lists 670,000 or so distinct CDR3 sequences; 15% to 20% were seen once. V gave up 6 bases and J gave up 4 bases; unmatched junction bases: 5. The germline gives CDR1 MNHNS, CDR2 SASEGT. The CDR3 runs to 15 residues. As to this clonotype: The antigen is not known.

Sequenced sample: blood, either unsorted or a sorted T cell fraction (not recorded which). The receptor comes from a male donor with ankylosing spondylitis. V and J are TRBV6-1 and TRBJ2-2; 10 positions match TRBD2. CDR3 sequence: CASRLAGAGTGELFF. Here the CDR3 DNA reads TGTGCCAGCAGGCTAGCGGGAGCGGGCACCGGGGAGCTGTTTTTT.